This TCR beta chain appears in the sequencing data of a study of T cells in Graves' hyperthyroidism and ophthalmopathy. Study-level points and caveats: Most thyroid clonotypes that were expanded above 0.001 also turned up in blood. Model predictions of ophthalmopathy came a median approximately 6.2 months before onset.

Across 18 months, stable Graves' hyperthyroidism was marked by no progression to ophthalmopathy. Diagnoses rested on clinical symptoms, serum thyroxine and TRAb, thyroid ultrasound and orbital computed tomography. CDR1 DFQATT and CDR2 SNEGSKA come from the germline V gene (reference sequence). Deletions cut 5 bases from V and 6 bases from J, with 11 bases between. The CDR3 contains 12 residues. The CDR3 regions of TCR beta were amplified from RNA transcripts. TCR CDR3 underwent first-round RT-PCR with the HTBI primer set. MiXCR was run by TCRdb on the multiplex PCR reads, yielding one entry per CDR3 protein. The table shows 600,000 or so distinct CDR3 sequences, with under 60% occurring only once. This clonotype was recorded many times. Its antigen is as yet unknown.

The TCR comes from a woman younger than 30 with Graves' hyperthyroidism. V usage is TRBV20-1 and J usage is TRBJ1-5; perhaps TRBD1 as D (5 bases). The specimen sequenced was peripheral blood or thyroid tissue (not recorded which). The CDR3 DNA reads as TGCAGTGCTGCCAGGGTGGGTCAGCCCCAGCATTTT. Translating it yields CSAARVGQPQHF.